The subject of this entry is one T cell receptor beta chain. The source of the sample is a study of blood T cell repertoires in COVID-19. Study context: Samples taken during acute and convalescent COVID-19 were collected in the United States, Italy and Spain.

Residents of approximately 25 US areas, aged about 18 to 89 years, made up the participants. Clinical history reported by participants formed the basis on which cohorts were assigned. In the original analysis: Reference gene primer amplification gave nucleated cell count estimates. The table came from immunoSEQ multiplex PCR; TCRdb's copy has only in-frame clones and leaves some out. The D gene and trimming were derived from the DNA, and the V and J assignments and clone size from that table. The sample holds approximately 240,000 clones, 90% to 95% seen once. This receptor was obtained from a woman aged 18-30 years who had recovered from COVID-19. The sequencing input was PBMCs or T cells enriched from blood (not recorded which).

The CDR3 DNA is TGTGCCAGCAGCTTAGGAGCGGCTACGGGTACCTTC. It translates to CASSLGAATGTF. This sequence joins TRBV7-2 and TRBJ1-2; D unclear. Germline V lookup: CDR1 SGHTA, CDR2 FQGNSA. V was clipped by 1 base and J by 14 bases, with 14 bases between them. This CDR3 spans 12 amino acids.